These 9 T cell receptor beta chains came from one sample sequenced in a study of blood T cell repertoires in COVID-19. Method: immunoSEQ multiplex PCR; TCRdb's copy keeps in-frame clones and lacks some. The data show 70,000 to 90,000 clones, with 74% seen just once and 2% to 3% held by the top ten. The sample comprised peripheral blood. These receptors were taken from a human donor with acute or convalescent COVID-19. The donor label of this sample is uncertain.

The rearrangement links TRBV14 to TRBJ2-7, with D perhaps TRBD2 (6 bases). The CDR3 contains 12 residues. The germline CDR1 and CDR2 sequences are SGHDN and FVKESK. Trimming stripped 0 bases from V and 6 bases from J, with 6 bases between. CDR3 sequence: CASSQEGGEQYV. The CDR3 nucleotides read TGTGCCAGCAGCCAAGAGGGGGGCGAGCAGTACGTC.

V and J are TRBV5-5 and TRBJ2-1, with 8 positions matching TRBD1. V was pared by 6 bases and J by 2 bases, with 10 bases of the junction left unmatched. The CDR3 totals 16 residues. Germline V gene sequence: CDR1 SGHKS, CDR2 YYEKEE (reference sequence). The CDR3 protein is CASTPGGQGAYNEQFF. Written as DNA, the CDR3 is TGTGCCAGCACCCCCGGTGGACAGGGAGCCTACAATGAGCAGTTCTTC.

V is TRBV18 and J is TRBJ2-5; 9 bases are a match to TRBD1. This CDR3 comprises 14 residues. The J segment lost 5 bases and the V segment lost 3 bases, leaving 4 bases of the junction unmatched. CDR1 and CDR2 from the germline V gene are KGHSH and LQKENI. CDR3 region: CASSPGQGVETQYF. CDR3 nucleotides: TGTGCCAGCTCACCGGGACAGGGTGTGGAGACCCAGTACTTC. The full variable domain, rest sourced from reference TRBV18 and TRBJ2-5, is NAGVMQNPRHLVRRRGQEARLRCSPMKGHSHVYWYRQLPEEGLKFMVYLQKENIIDESGMPKERFSAEFPKEGPSILRIQQVVRGDSAAYFCASSPGQGVETQYFGPGTRLLVL.

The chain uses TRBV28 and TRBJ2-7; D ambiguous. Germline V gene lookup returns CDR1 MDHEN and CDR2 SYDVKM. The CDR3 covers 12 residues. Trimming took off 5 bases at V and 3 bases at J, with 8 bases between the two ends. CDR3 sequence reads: CASSNSVYEQYV. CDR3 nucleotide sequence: TGTGCCAGCAGTAACAGTGTCTACGAGCAGTACGTC.

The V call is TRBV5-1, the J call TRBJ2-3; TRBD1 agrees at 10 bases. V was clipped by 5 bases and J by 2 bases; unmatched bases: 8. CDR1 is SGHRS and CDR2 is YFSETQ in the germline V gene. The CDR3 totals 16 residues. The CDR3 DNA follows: TGCGCCAGCAGTCCGCCAGGGACAGGGGTCACAGATACGCAGTATTTT. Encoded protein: CASSPPGTGVTDTQYF.

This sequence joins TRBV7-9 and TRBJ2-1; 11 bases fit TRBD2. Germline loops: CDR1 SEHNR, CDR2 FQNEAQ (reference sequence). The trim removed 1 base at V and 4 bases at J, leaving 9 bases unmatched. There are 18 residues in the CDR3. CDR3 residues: CASSLGPAGLAAYNEQFF. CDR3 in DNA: TGTGCCAGCAGCTTAGGCCCGGCGGGACTAGCGGCATACAATGAGCAGTTCTTC.

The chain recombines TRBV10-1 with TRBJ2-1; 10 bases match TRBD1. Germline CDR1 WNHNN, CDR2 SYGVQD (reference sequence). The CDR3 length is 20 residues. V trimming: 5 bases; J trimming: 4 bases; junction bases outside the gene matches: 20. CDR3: CASSTSSGRTGGKGYNEQFF. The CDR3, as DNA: TGCGCCAGCAGTACCTCCTCGGGGCGGACAGGGGGAAAAGGATACAATGAGCAGTTCTTC.

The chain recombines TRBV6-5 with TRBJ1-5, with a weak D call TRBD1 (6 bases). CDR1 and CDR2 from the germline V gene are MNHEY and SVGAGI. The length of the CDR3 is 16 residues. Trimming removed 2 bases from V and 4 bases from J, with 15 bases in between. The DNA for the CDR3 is TGTGCCAGCAGTTACCGTTCGGGGGGGCCGAATCAGCCCCAGCATTTT. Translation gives CASSYRSGGPNQPQHF.

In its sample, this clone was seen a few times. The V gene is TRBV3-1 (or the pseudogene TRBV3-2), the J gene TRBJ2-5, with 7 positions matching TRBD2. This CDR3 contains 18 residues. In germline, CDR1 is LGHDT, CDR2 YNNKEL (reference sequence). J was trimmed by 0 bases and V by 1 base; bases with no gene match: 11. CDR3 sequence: CASSQAPGGAVYQETQYF. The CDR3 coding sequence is TGTGCCAGCAGCCAAGCTCCGGGGGGAGCGGTGTACCAAGAGACCCAGTACTTC.